This TCR beta chain was sequenced for a study of CD8 T cells in ankylosing spondylitis. Each CDR3 protein is one row after TCRdb ran MiXCR on the 5' RACE reads. The data contain around 25,000 distinct CDR3 sequences, 10% to 15% of them singletons. The V and J ends lost 7 bases and 6 bases, in that order; junction bases with no gene match: 13. This CDR3 comprises 14 residues. Germline CDR1 reads SQVTM; CDR2 reads ANQGSEA. This clonotype was found once. This sequence originates from a male donor with ankylosing spondylitis or in good health (not recorded which). The specimen was blood. The V and J genes are TRBV29-1 and TRBJ2-7, with TRBD2 matching 9 bases. The CDR3 coding sequence is TGCAGCGGTTCTTTGACTAGCGGTTGGGGCGAGCAGTACTTC. Amino acid sequence: CSGSLTSGWGEQYF.